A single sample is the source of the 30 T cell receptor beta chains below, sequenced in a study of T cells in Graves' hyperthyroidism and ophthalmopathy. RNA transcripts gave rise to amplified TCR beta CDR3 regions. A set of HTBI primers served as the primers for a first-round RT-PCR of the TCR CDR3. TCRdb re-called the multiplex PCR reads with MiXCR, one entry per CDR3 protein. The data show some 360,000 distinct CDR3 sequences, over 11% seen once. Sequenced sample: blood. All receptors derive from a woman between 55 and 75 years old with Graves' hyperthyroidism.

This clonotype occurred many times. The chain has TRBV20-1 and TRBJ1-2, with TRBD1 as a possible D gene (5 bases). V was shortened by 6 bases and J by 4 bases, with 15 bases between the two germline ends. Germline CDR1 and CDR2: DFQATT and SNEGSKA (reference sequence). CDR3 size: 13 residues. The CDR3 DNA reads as TGCAGTGCGTCGAAGGGGACGGGCTATGGCTACACCTTC. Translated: CSASKGTGYGYTF.

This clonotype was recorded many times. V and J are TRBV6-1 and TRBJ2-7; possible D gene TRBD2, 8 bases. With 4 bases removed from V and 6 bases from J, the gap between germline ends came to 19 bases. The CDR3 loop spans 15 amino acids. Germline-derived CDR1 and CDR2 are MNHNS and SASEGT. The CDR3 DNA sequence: TGTGCCAGCAGTGCCGGGAGGGGGCGGGGGGTCGAGCAGTACTTC. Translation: CASSAGRGRGVEQYF.

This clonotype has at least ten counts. CDR3 protein: CASSWSEVAVNSPLHF. The CDR3 nucleotides read TGTGCCAGCAGCTGGTCCGAGGTAGCTGTTAATTCACCCCTCCACTTT. The chain links TRBV7-8 to TRBJ1-6; no firm D call. The CDR3 loop spans 16 amino acids. Germline V lookup: CDR1 SGHVS, CDR2 FQNEAQ. The V end was cut by 4 bases, the J end by 6 bases, with 16 bases between. Complete variable domain (other parts from reference TRBV7-8 and TRBJ1-6): GAGVSQSPRYKVAKRGQDVALRCDPISGHVSLFWYQQALGQGPEFLTYFQNEAQLDKSGLPSDRFFAERPEGSVSTLKIQRTQQEDSAVYLCASSWSEVAVNSPLHFGNGTRLTVT.

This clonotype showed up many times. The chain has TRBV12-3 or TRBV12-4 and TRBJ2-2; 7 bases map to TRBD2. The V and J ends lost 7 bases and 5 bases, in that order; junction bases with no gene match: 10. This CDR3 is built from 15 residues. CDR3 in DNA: TGTGCCAGCACTCCTTCGGGGGAGGGGACCGGGGAGCTGTTTTTT. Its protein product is CASTPSGEGTGELFF.

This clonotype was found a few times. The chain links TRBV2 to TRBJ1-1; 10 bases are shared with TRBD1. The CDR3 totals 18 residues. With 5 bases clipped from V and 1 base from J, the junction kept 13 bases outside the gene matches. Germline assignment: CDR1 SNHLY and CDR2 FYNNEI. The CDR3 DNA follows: TGTGCCAGCAGTAACCTCCCGGGACAGGGGCTTGGGAACACTGAAGCTTTCTTT. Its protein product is CASSNLPGQGLGNTEAFF.

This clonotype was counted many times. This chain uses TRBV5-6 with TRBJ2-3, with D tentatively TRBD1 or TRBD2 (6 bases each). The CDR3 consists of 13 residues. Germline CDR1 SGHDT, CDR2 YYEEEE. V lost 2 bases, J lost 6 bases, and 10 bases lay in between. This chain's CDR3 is CASSFGGADTQYF. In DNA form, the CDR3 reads TGTGCCAGCAGCTTCGGGGGCGCGGATACGCAGTATTTT.

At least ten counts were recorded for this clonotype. CDR3 loop: CASRPINQREGRNYNEQFF. The CDR3 DNA follows: TGTGCCAGCAGACCCATCAACCAGCGGGAGGGCCGGAACTACAATGAGCAGTTCTTC. The chain links TRBV11-2 to TRBJ2-1, with 10 positions matching TRBD2. This CDR3 is 19 amino acids long. The germline CDR1 and CDR2 sequences are SGHAT and FQNNGV. V shed 6 bases and J 3 bases; nucleotides not matched to a gene: 17.

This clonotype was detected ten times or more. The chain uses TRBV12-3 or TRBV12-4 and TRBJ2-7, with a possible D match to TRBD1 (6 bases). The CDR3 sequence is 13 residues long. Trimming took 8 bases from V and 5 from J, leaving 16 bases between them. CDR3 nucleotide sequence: TGTGCCAGCGAGGACAGACCTAACGACGAGCAGTACTTC. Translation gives CASEDRPNDEQYF.

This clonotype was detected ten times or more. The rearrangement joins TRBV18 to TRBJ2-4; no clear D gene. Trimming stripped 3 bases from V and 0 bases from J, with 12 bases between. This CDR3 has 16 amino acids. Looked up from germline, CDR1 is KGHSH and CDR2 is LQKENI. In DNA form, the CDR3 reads TGTGCCAGCTCACCGGGTGGTACCCTAGCCAAAAACATTCAGTACTTC. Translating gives CASSPGGTLAKNIQYF.

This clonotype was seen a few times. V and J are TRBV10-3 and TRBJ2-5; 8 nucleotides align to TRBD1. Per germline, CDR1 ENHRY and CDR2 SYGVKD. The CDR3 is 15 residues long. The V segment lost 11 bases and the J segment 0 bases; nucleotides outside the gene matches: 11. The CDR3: CAVRQGAVYQETQYF. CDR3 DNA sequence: TGTGCCGTCCGGCAGGGGGCAGTGTACCAAGAGACCCAGTACTTC.

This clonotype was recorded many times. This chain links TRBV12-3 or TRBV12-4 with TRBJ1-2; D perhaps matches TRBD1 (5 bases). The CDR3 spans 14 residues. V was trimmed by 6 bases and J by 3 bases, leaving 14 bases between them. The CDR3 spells CASSPWEGDYGYTF. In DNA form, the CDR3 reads TGTGCCAGCAGCCCCTGGGAAGGGGACTATGGCTACACCTTC.

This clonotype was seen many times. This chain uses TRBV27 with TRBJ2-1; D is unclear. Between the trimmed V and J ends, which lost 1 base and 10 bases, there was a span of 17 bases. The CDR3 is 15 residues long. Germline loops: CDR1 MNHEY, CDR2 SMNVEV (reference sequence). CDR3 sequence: CASSLFLLPPGEQFF. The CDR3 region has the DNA TGTGCCAGCAGTTTATTTCTCCTACCCCCCGGAGAGCAGTTCTTC.

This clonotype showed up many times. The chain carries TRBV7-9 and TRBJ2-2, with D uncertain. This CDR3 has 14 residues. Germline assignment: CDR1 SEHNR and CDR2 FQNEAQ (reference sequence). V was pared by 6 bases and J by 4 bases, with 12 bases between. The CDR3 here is CASRDGPLTGELFF. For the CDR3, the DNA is TGTGCCAGCAGGGACGGACCCCTCACCGGGGAGCTGTTTTTT.

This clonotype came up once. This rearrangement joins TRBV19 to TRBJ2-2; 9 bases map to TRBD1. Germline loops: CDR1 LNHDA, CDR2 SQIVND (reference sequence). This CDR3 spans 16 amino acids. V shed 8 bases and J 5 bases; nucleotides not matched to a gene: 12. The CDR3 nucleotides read TGTGCCAGTGCTTACTTCCCGGGACAGGGAACCGGGGAGCTGTTTTTT. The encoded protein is CASAYFPGQGTGELFF.

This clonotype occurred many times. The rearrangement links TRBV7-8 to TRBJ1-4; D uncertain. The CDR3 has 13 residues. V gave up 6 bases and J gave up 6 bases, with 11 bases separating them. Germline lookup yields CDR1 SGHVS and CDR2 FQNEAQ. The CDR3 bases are TGTGCCAGCAGACCCCGGGCTCATGAAAAACTGTTTTTT. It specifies CASRPRAHEKLFF.

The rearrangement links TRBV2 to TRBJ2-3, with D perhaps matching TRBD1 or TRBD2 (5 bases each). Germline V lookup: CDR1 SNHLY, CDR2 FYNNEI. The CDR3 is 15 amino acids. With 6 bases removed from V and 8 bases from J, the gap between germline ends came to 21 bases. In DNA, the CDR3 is TGTGCCAGCAGCCTACACACAGGAGGCGAGGGTACGCAGTATTTT. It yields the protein CASSLHTGGEGTQYF.

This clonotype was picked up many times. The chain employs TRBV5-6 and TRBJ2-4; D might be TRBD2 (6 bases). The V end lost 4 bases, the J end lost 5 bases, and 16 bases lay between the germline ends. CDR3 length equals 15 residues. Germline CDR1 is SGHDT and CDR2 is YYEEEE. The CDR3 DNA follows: TGTGCCAGCAGCCTTCCCTCGGGGGTACAAAACATTCAGTACTTC. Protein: CASSLPSGVQNIQYF. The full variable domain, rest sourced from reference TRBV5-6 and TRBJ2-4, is DAGVTQSPTHLIKTRGQQVTLRCSPKSGHDTVSWYQQALGQGPQFIFQYYEEEERQRGNFPDRFSGHQFPNYSSELNVNALLLGDSALYLCASSLPSGVQNIQYFGAGTRLSVL.

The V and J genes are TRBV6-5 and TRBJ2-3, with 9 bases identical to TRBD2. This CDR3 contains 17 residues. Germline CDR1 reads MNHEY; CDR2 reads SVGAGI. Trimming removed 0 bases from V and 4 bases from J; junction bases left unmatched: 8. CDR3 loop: CASSYSSVAGVPDTQYF. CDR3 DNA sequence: TGTGCCAGCAGTTACTCGTCGGTAGCGGGAGTTCCAGATACGCAGTATTTT.

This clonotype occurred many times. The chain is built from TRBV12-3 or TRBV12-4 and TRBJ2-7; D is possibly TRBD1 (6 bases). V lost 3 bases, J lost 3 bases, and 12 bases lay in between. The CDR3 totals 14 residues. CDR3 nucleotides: TGTGCCAGCAGTTTTTCCGGACAGAACTACGAGCAGTACTTC. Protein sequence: CASSFSGQNYEQYF.

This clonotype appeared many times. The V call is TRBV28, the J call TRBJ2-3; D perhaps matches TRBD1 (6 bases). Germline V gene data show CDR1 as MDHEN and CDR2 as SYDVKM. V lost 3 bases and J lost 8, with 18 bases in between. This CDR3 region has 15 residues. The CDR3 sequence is CASSLTQGVGTTQYF. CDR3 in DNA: TGTGCCAGCAGTTTGACACAGGGCGTCGGTACTACGCAGTATTTT.

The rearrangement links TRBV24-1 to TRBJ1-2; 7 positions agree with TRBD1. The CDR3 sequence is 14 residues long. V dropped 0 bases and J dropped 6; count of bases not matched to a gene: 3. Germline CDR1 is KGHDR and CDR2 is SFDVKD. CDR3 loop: CATSDLQGENGYTF. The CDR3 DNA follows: TGTGCCACCAGTGATTTGCAGGGGGAGAATGGCTACACCTTC.

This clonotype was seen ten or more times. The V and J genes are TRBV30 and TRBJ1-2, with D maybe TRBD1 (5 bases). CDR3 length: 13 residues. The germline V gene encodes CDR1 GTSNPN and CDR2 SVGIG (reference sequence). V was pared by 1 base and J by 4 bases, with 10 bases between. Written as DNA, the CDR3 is TGTGCCTGGAGTGCGGGACGGACCTATGGCTACACCTTC. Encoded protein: CAWSAGRTYGYTF. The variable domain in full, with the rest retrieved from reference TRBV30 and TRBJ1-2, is SQTIHQWPATLVQPVGSPLSLECTVEGTSNPNLYWYRQAAGRGLQLLFYSVGIGQISSEVPQNLSASRPQDRQFILSSKKLLLSDSGFYLCAWSAGRTYGYTFGSGTRLTVV.

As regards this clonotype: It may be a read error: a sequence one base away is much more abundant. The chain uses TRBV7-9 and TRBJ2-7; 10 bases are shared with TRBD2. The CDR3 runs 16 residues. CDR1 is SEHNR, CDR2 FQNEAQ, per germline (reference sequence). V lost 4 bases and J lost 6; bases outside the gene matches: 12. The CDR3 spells CASSSRTSGDFREQYF. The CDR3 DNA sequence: TGTGCCAGCAGCTCTCGGACTAGCGGAGATTTTCGCGAGCAGTACTTC. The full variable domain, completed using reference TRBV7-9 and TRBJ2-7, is DTGVSQNPRHKITKRGQNVTFRCDPISEHNRLYWYRQTLGQGPEFLTYFQNEAQLEKSRLLSDRFSAERPKGSFSTLEIQRTEQGDSAMYLCASSSRTSGDFREQYFGPGTRLTVT.

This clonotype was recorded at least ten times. The CDR3 protein is CASRLATYEQYF. CDR3 DNA: TGTGCCAGCCGACTAGCTACCTACGAGCAGTACTTC. V usage is TRBV28 and J usage is TRBJ2-7; 7 bases align to TRBD2. The CDR3 sequence is 12 residues long. V dropped 8 bases and J dropped 2; count of bases not matched to a gene: 3. The V gene's germline CDR1 is MDHEN and CDR2 SYDVKM. The whole variable domain, filled in from reference TRBV28 and TRBJ2-7, reads DVKVTQSSRYLVKRTGEKVFLECVQDMDHENMFWYRQDPGLGLRLIYFSYDVKMKEKGDIPEGYSVSREKKERFSLILESASTNQTSMYLCASRLATYEQYFGPGTRLTVT.

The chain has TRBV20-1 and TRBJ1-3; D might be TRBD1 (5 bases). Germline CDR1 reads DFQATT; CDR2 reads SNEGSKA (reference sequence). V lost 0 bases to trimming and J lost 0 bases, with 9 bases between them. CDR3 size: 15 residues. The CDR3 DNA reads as TGCAGTGCTAGAGATGGGACCCACTCTGGAAACACCATATATTTT. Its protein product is CSARDGTHSGNTIYF.

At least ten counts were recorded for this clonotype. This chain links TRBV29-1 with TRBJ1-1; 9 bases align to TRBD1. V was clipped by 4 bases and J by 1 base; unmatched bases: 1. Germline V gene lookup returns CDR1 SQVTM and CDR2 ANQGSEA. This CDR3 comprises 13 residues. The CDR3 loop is CSVVTGGNTEAFF. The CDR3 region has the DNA TGCAGCGTTGTGACAGGGGGGAACACTGAAGCTTTCTTT. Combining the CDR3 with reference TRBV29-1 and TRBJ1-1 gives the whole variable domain SAVISQKPSRDICQRGTSLTIQCQVDSQVTMMFWYRQQPGQSLTLIATANQGSEATYESGFVIDKFPISRPNLTFSTLTVSNMSPEDSSIYLCSVVTGGNTEAFFGQGTRLTVV.

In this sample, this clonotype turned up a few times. Here the CDR3 reads CASSQEDTYEQYF. CDR3 DNA sequence: TGCGCCAGCAGCCAAGAAGACACCTACGAGCAGTACTTC. V gene TRBV4-1 combines with J gene TRBJ2-7; D unclear. The CDR3 consists of 13 residues. V gave up 0 bases and J gave up 2 bases, with 5 bases separating them. Germline V gene data show CDR1 as MGHRA and CDR2 as YSYEKL.

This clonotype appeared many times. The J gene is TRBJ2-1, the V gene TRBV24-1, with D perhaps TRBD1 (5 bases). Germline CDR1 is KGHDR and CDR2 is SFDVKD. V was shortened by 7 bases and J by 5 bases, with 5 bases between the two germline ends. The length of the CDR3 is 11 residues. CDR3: CATRQDNEQFF. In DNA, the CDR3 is TGTGCCACCAGACAGGACAATGAGCAGTTCTTC.

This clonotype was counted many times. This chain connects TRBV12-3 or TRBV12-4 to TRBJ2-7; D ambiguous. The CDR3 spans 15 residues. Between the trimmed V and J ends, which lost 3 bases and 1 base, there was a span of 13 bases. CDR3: CASSFIAPGSYEQYF. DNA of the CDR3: TGTGCCAGCAGTTTTATTGCACCTGGTTCCTACGAGCAGTACTTC.

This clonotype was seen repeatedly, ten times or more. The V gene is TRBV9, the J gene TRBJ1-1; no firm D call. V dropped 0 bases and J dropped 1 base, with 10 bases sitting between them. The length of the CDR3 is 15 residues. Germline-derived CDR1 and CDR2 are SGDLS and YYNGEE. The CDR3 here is CASSVGLRQNTEAFF. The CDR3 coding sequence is TGTGCCAGCAGCGTAGGTCTCAGACAGAACACTGAAGCTTTCTTT.